This TCR beta chain was documented in a study of spatial heterogeneity in lung cancer. This clonotype occurred many times. Time point given: sample taken at primary tumor resection. Unsorted whole RNA of tumor, nontumor lung or frozen PBMC was sequenced. The CDR3 covers 11 residues. Trimming took off 6 bases at V and 0 bases at J, with 6 bases between the two ends. The V gene's germline CDR1 is SQVTM and CDR2 ANQGSEA. TCRdb re-derived calls from the 5' RACE reads in MiXCR, one entry per CDR3 protein. The sample shows about 86,000 distinct CDR3 sequences, roughly 13% of them seen only once. The sample in question was PBMCs, obtained at surgery. V is TRBV29-1 and J is TRBJ2-7, with unresolved D. The origin of this receptor is a male donor with early-stage non-small cell lung cancer. CDR3 region: CSVMVSYEQYF. In DNA, the CDR3 is TGCAGCGTCATGGTCTCCTACGAGCAGTACTTC.